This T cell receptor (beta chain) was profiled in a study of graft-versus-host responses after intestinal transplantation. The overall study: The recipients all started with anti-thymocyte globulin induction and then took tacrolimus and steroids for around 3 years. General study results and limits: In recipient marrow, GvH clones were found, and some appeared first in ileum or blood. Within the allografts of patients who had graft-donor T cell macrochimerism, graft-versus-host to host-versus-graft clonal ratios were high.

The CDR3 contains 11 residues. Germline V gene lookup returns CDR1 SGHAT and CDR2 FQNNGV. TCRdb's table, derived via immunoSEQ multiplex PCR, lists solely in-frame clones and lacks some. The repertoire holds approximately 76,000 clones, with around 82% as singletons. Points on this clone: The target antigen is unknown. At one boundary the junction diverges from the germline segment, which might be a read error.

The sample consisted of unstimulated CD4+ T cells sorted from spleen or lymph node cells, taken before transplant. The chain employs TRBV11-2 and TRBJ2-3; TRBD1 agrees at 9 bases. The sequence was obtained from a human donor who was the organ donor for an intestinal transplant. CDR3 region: CASSLQQGANF. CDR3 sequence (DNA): TGTGCCAGCAGCTTACAACAGGGGGCGAATTTT. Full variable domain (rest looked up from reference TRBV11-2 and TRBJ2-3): EAGVAQSPRYKIIEKRQSVAFWCNPISGHATLYWYQQILGQGPKLLIQFQNNGVVDDSQLPKDRFSAERLKGVDSTLKIQPAKLEDSAVYLCASSLQQGANFGPGTRLTVL.